The clone carrying this T cell receptor (beta chain) was picked up one time. Antigen specificity is unknown. This sample is drawn from a study of CD8 T cells in Susac syndrome. Broader study findings: The study conceded that relatively few individuals underwent its TCR sequencing and HLA analysis.

Sequencing targeted TCR beta in blood CD8+ and CD4+ T cells. As judged by recently defined diagnostic criteria, patients with Susac syndrome had definite or probable disease. Negative isolation was used for CD8+ and CD4+ T cells, and FACS enrichment was applied to TEMRA cells. RNA totalling roughly 0.5 to 1 ug underwent reverse transcription with random hexamers. TCRdb re-analysed the immunoSEQ multiplex PCR reads in MiXCR, keeping a single row per CDR3 protein. Here the sample spans about 240,000 distinct CDR3 sequences, about 96% being singletons. The CDR3 covers 15 residues. The germline gives CDR1 LGHDT, CDR2 YNNKEL (reference sequence). J gave up 5 bases and V 3 bases, and 7 bases lay outside the gene matches.

The sequencing input was CD4+ T cells from PBMCs. The chain uses TRBV3-1 and TRBJ1-2, with 9 bases fitting TRBD1. This receptor was obtained from a human donor with Susac syndrome. The CDR3 nucleotides read TGTGCCAGCAGCCAGCCGTCCGGGACAGGGTATGGCTACACCTTC. Protein product: CASSQPSGTGYGYTF.